This T cell receptor (beta chain) was observed in a study of blood T cell repertoires in COVID-19. As for the study in general: Spain, Italy and the United States supplied samples that represented acute and convalescent COVID-19. Nucleic acid was either cDNA or gDNA, and it came from T cells, B-cell-depleted T cells, or PBMCs.

Germline CDR1 SGHDT, CDR2 YYEEEE. CDR3 length equals 14 residues. Losses at the gene ends were 5 bases for V and 1 base for J; bases not matched to a gene: 2. Per the original methods: Reference gene primer amplification gave nucleated cell count estimates. Assay: immunoSEQ multiplex PCR; the TCRdb copy retains only in-frame clones and omits some. That table is the source of V, J and clone size, and D and trimming were worked out from the DNA. The data contain about 180,000 clones, about 88% of them singletons. J is TRBJ2-2 and V is TRBV5-6; 7 bases map to TRBD1. The source material was peripheral blood. The source is a woman aged 25-40 years with active or convalescent COVID-19. In DNA, the CDR3 is TGTGCCAGCAGTCGGACAGGGAACACCGGGGAGCTGTTTTTT. This sequence encodes CASSRTGNTGELFF.